The 26 T cell receptor beta chains reported below all come from one sample, sequenced in a study of blood T cell repertoires in COVID-19. Profiling relied on immunoSEQ multiplex PCR, and the TCRdb table lists in-frame clones only, not all of them. The data contain fewer than 250,000 clones, 65% to 90% of them singletons. The sequencing sample was made of peripheral blood. Source of these receptors: a woman between 70 and 85 years old with acute or convalescent COVID-19.

The J gene is TRBJ2-7, the V gene TRBV7-2; D perhaps matches TRBD1 (5 bases). The CDR3 extends over 14 amino acids. Germline V gene data show CDR1 as SGHTA and CDR2 as FQGNSA. V shed 0 bases and J shed 3 bases, with 9 bases lying between them. CDR3 in DNA: TGTGCCAGCAGCTTAGCCAGGGCAGTCTACGAGCAGTACTTC. This sequence encodes CASSLARAVYEQYF.

J is TRBJ1-1 and V is TRBV6-5, with D perhaps TRBD1 (6 bases). Trimming left V 5 bases short and J 4 bases short, with 11 bases between. The germline V gene encodes CDR1 MNHEY and CDR2 SVGAGI. This CDR3 comprises 13 residues. CDR3 coding DNA: TGTGCCAGCAGTCAGGGGCCCTCCACTGAAGCTTTCTTT. Residues: CASSQGPSTEAFF.

The V call is TRBV21-1, the J call TRBJ1-2; TRBD1 is the table's D call, not checked against the DNA. TRBV21-1 is marked as a pseudogene. The CDR3 spans 15 residues. The CDR3 DNA reads TGTGCCAGCAGCAAAGGGACAGCCTCCTTCTATGGCTACACCTTC. It specifies CASSKGTASFYGYTF.

This chain uses TRBV27 with TRBJ2-7; 7 nucleotides line up with TRBD2. Germline V lookup: CDR1 MNHEY, CDR2 SMNVEV (reference sequence). Losses at the gene ends were 6 bases for V and 1 base for J; bases not matched to a gene: 9. The CDR3 runs to 15 residues. Here the CDR3 reads CASRAGQRGSYEQYF. The CDR3 DNA follows: TGTGCCAGCAGGGCTGGTCAGCGGGGATCCTACGAGCAGTACTTC.

The chain is built from TRBV7-9 and TRBJ1-2, with 9 bases fitting TRBD1. Trimming cost V 2 bases and J 8 bases; bases outside gene matches: 3. From germline, CDR1 is SEHNR and CDR2 FQNEAQ (reference sequence). CDR3 length: 13 amino acids. This chain's CDR3 is CASSLNRGQGYTF. CDR3 coding DNA: TGTGCCAGCAGCTTAAACAGGGGGCAGGGCTACACCTTC.

This clone was detected a few times. This chain uses TRBV7-9 with TRBJ1-1; D unclear. Per germline, CDR1 SEHNR and CDR2 FQNEAQ (reference sequence). This CDR3 comprises 12 residues. Trimming shortened V by 5 bases and J by 5 bases, and 9 bases separated the two germline ends. This CDR3 is CASSQAGTEAFF. Written as DNA, the CDR3 is TGTGCCAGCAGCCAAGCGGGGACTGAAGCTTTCTTT.

The CDR3 spells CASSPGGTDYGYTF. The CDR3 bases are TGTGCCAGCAGTCCAGGGGGGACTGATTATGGCTACACCTTC. V usage is TRBV2 and J usage is TRBJ1-2, with 7 bases identical to TRBD1. J lost 5 bases, V lost 5 bases, and 8 bases had no gene match. This CDR3 spans 14 amino acids. In germline, CDR1 is SNHLY, CDR2 FYNNEI. Drawing the rest from reference TRBV2 and TRBJ1-2, the complete variable domain is EPEVTQTPSHQVTQMGQEVILRCVPISNHLYFYWYRQILGQKVEFLVSFYNNEISEKSEIFDDQFSVERPDGSNFTLKIRSTKLEDSAMYFCASSPGGTDYGYTFGSGTRLTVV.

The J gene is TRBJ2-7, the V gene TRBV7-2; 11 positions match TRBD2. The CDR3 extends over 15 amino acids. V shed 4 bases, J shed 3 bases, and the junction held 5 bases outside the gene matches. Per the germline V gene, CDR1 is SGHTA and CDR2 is FQGNSA. The CDR3, as DNA: TGTGCCAGCAGCTCTAGCGGGGGGAATGTCTACGAGCAGTACTTC. It is translated as CASSSSGGNVYEQYF.

DNA of the CDR3: TGTGCCTCCTTAACAGGTTCTGGAAACACCATATATTTT. Residues: CASLTGSGNTIYF. The chain links TRBV30 to TRBJ1-3; tentatively, D is TRBD1 (5 bases). The V end was cut by 7 bases, the J end by 1 base, with 11 bases between. The germline V gene encodes CDR1 GTSNPN and CDR2 SVGIG (reference sequence). CDR3 size: 13 residues.

This chain links TRBV28 with TRBJ1-1, with 7 bases lining up with TRBD1. The CDR3 has 14 amino acids. Trimming took 2 bases from V and 5 from J; bases not matched to a gene: 5. The germline CDR1 and CDR2 sequences are MDHEN and SYDVKM. The CDR3 loop is CASSLGGGGTEAFF. In DNA, the CDR3 is TGTGCCAGCAGTTTAGGAGGGGGCGGTACTGAAGCTTTCTTT. Full variable domain (remainder filled in from reference TRBV28 and TRBJ1-1): DVKVTQSSRYLVKRTGEKVFLECVQDMDHENMFWYRQDPGLGLRLIYFSYDVKMKEKGDIPEGYSVSREKKERFSLILESASTNQTSMYLCASSLGGGGTEAFFGQGTRLTVV.

The V and J genes are TRBV6-6 and TRBJ2-2; perhaps TRBD1 as D (5 bases). The ends were cut back, 2 bases at V and 4 bases at J, with 11 bases in the middle. The length of the CDR3 is 15 residues. The germline gives CDR1 MNHNY, CDR2 SVGAGI (reference sequence). CDR3 sequence: CASSYLPGPTGELFF. As DNA, the CDR3 is TGTGCCAGCAGTTACCTCCCAGGGCCCACCGGGGAGCTGTTTTTT.

The DNA of the CDR3 is TGTGCCAGCAGCTCTCCTATGACTAGCGGGGGGCAAGAGACCCAGTACTTC. Translating it yields CASSSPMTSGGQETQYF. The rearrangement links TRBV5-4 to TRBJ2-5; 13 nucleotides agree with TRBD2. Germline V CDR1 and CDR2: SGHNT, YYREEE (reference sequence). Unmatched junction bases numbered 7, after V lost 3 bases and J lost 2 bases. The CDR3 sequence is 17 residues long.

Here the CDR3 DNA reads TGTGCCAGCAGCTCCCGACAGTCCTACGAGCAGTACTTC. Its protein is CASSSRQSYEQYF. This chain links TRBV7-2 with TRBJ2-7, with D possibly TRBD1 on 5 matching bases. The V end was cut by 4 bases, the J end by 1 base, with 8 bases between. The CDR3 consists of 13 residues. Germline V gene sequence: CDR1 SGHTA, CDR2 FQGNSA.

This chain joins TRBV20-1 and TRBJ1-1; D not certain. Trimming took 3 bases from V and 5 from J, leaving 16 bases between them. Germline V CDR1 and CDR2: DFQATT, SNEGSKA (reference sequence). The CDR3 runs to 14 residues. In nucleotides, the CDR3 is TGCAGTGCTAGTCCCGAAATTTGGAGAACTGAAGCTTTCTTT. Translating gives CSASPEIWRTEAFF.

This chain joins TRBV12-3 or TRBV12-4 and TRBJ2-3; D is uncertain. The CDR3 has 13 residues. Trimming stripped 4 bases from V and 2 bases from J, with 7 bases between. The CDR3, as DNA: TGTGCCAGCAGTTCCAAATTCACAGATACGCAGTATTTT. Translation gives CASSSKFTDTQYF.

The genes are TRBV6-4 and TRBJ1-4, with D possibly TRBD1 on 5 matching bases. This CDR3 is 13 amino acids long. The ends were cut back, 4 bases at V and 6 bases at J, with 9 bases in the middle. CDR1 and CDR2 from the germline V gene are MRHNA and SNTAGT. CDR3 nucleotide sequence: TGTGCCAGCAGTGTAGACAGAGATGAAAAACTGTTTTTT. Translating it yields CASSVDRDEKLFF.

V gene TRBV5-1 combines with J gene TRBJ1-6, with 11 bases aligning to TRBD1. V lost 5 bases to trimming and J lost 13 bases; unmatched junction nucleotides: 8. The CDR3 contains 14 residues. Germline lookup yields CDR1 SGHRS and CDR2 YFSETQ. The CDR3 coding sequence is TGCGCCAGCAGGCCAGGACAGGGGGCATCCCCCCTCCACTTT. Its translation: CASRPGQGASPLHF.

This clone was counted between two and nine times. The V call is TRBV7-2, the J call TRBJ1-4, with 7 bases lining up with TRBD1. The CDR3 extends over 14 amino acids. V gave up 5 bases and J gave up 3 bases; unmatched junction bases: 3. Germline lookup yields CDR1 SGHTA and CDR2 FQGNSA. The CDR3 sequence is CASSQGTANEKLFF. The CDR3 DNA follows: TGTGCCAGCAGCCAGGGGACAGCTAATGAAAAACTGTTTTTT.

The sample holds a few counts of this clone. The rearrangement uses TRBV10-1 and TRBJ1-1; 11 nucleotides align to TRBD1. Germline V gene data show CDR1 as WNHNN and CDR2 as SYGVQD (reference sequence). J was trimmed by 6 bases and V by 5 bases; bases with no gene match: 5. The CDR3 is 14 residues long. The CDR3 DNA reads as TGCGCCAGCAGTCCGGACAGGGGGCGATCTGAAGCTTTCTTT. Its protein product is CASSPDRGRSEAFF.

This clone turned up a few times. V and J are TRBV6-2 or TRBV6-3 and TRBJ1-5, with TRBD1 matching over 7 bases. The CDR3 sequence is 16 residues long. V gave up 0 bases and J gave up 6 bases; unmatched junction bases: 8. CDR1 and CDR2 (germline): MNHEY, SVGEGT. The CDR3 sequence: CASSYSSKGASQPQHF. Written as DNA, the CDR3 is TGTGCCAGCAGTTACTCGAGTAAGGGGGCGAGTCAGCCCCAGCATTTT.

The chain is built from TRBV5-1 and TRBJ2-7; D is perhaps TRBD1 (5 bases). The CDR3 runs 13 residues. Trimming took off 3 bases at V and 4 bases at J, with 11 bases between the two ends. The V gene's germline CDR1 is SGHRS and CDR2 YFSETQ. The CDR3 sequence is CASSWTQAYEQYF. CDR3 coding DNA: TGCGCCAGCAGCTGGACACAGGCGTACGAGCAGTACTTC.

V gene TRBV6-2 or TRBV6-3 combines with J gene TRBJ1-4; 8 bases fit TRBD1. The CDR3 sequence is 14 residues long. Germline-derived CDR1 and CDR2 are MNHEY and SVGEGT. Trimming at V came to 3 bases and at J to 8 bases, leaving 5 bases not matched to a gene. In nucleotides, the CDR3 is TGTGCCAGCAGTTATTCAGGGGGCTGGGAAAAACTGTTTTTT. Amino acid sequence: CASSYSGGWEKLFF.

V usage is TRBV6-2 or TRBV6-3 and J usage is TRBJ2-1; 11 bases line up with TRBD2. Per the germline V gene, CDR1 is MNHEY and CDR2 is SVGEGT. The CDR3 sequence is 16 residues long. V lost 5 bases, J lost 7 bases, and 10 bases stayed unmatched. The CDR3 loop is CASSLLSGGARNEQFF. CDR3 DNA: TGTGCCAGCAGTCTCCTTAGCGGGGGGGCTAGGAATGAGCAGTTCTTC.

This clone was observed a single time. The V and J genes are TRBV7-9 and TRBJ1-1, with D perhaps TRBD1 (6 bases). Per the germline V gene, CDR1 is SEHNR and CDR2 is FQNEAQ (reference sequence). The V end was cut by 3 bases, the J end by 1 base, with 12 bases between. The CDR3 runs 15 residues. In DNA form, the CDR3 reads TGTGCCAGCAGCTTTTTCCGGGACAAGAACACTGAAGCTTTCTTT. Translation: CASSFFRDKNTEAFF.

This chain links TRBV3-1 (or the pseudogene TRBV3-2) with TRBJ1-3; TRBD1 agrees at 7 bases. Looked up from germline, CDR1 is LGHDT and CDR2 is YNNKEL (reference sequence). V shed 4 bases, J shed 0 bases, and the junction held 6 bases outside the gene matches. The CDR3 is 16 residues long. In DNA, the CDR3 is TGTGCCAGCAGCCCACCGACAGGGACCTCTGGAAACACCATATATTTT. Translated: CASSPPTGTSGNTIYF.

CDR3 DNA sequence: TGTGCCAGCAGTGAGACCTACGAGCAGTACTTC. Protein sequence: CASSETYEQYF. The chain joins TRBV28 to TRBJ2-7; D is unresolved. The germline V gene has CDR1 MDHEN and CDR2 SYDVKM. V lost 5 bases, J lost 2 bases, and 4 bases lay in between. The CDR3 length is 11 residues.